These T cell receptor beta chains were read from a single sample in a study of control samples from healthy donors and cancer patients. The table came from immunoSEQ multiplex PCR; TCRdb's copy has only in-frame clones and leaves some out. The table lists 130,000 to 150,000 clones, around 94% of them singletons, with 11% to 15% in the top ten. Sequenced sample: PBMCs. Every receptor here comes from a man in his sixties with colorectal cancer. CDR3s include the opening cysteine and the closing phenylalanine or tryptophan. The order of the fields is D gene, J gene, clone size, V gene, CDR3 protein, CDR3 DNA. D genes are given only for firm matches. Where a row states a size, it is once, few, many or the class of an expanded clone; other rows omit it.

D gene: TRBD2; J gene: TRBJ2-1; clone size: once; V gene: TRBV6-5; CDR3 protein: CASRLGLAVNEQFF; CDR3 DNA: TGTGCCAGCAGACTGGGACTAGCCGTCAATGAGCAGTTCTTC
D gene: TRBD2; J gene: TRBJ2-3; clone size: once; V gene: TRBV10-3; CDR3 protein: CAISVGGTSTDTQYF; CDR3 DNA: TGTGCCATCAGTGTGGGGGGGACTAGCACAGATACGCAGTATTTT
D gene: .; J gene: TRBJ2-5; clone size: .; V gene: TRBV7-7; CDR3 protein: CASSLVGSQETQYF; CDR3 DNA: TGTGCCAGCAGCTTAGTAGGGTCCCAAGAGACCCAGTACTTC
D gene: TRBD2; J gene: TRBJ2-7; clone size: once; V gene: TRBV30; CDR3 protein: CAWSVRLSGGASYEQYF; CDR3 DNA: TGTGCCTGGAGTGTACGACTTAGCGGGGGGGCGTCCTACGAGCAGTACTTC
D gene: .; J gene: TRBJ2-3; clone size: .; V gene: TRBV14; CDR3 protein: CASSLRQITDTQYF; CDR3 DNA: TGTGCCAGCAGCCTGAGACAGATCACAGATACGCAGTATTTT
D gene: .; J gene: TRBJ2-2; clone size: .; V gene: TRBV11-3; CDR3 protein: CASSPQDTGELFF; CDR3 DNA: TGTGCCAGCAGCCCACAAGACACCGGGGAGCTGTTTTTT
D gene: .; J gene: TRBJ1-1; clone size: .; V gene: TRBV2; CDR3 protein: CAYRSQGGTEAFF; CDR3 DNA: TGTGCCTACCGGTCCCAGGGAGGCACTGAAGCTTTCTTT
D gene: TRBD2; J gene: TRBJ2-3; clone size: .; V gene: TRBV11-2; CDR3 protein: CASSLEAAGRNTQYF; CDR3 DNA: TGTGCCAGCAGCTTAGAGGCAGCGGGGAGGAATACGCAGTATTTT
D gene: TRBD1; J gene: TRBJ1-6; clone size: .; V gene: TRBV5-5; CDR3 protein: CASSLGQGAPYNSPLHF; CDR3 DNA: TGTGCCAGCAGCTTAGGACAGGGCGCGCCCTATAATTCACCCCTCCACTTT
D gene: .; J gene: TRBJ1-2; clone size: .; V gene: TRBV19; CDR3 protein: CASSMAGVVGYTF; CDR3 DNA: TGTGCCAGTAGTATGGCGGGGGTTGTCGGCTACACCTTC
D gene: TRBD2; J gene: TRBJ2-5; clone size: once; V gene: TRBV6-5; CDR3 protein: CASSSGLTSGQETQYF; CDR3 DNA: TGTGCCAGCAGTTCTGGTCTCACTAGCGGCCAAGAGACCCAGTACTTC
D gene: .; J gene: TRBJ2-2; clone size: .; V gene: TRBV15; CDR3 protein: CATSRIGGIAGELFF; CDR3 DNA: TGTGCCACCAGCCGGATTGGGGGTATCGCCGGGGAGCTGTTTTTT
D gene: .; J gene: TRBJ2-2; clone size: once; V gene: TRBV5-1; CDR3 protein: CASSFSPGGNTGELFF; CDR3 DNA: TGCGCCAGCAGCTTCAGCCCCGGGGGGAACACCGGGGAGCTGTTTTTT
D gene: .; J gene: TRBJ2-5; clone size: .; V gene: TRBV4-1; CDR3 protein: CASSQVALQGGETQYF; CDR3 DNA: TGCGCCAGCAGCCAGGTGGCCCTACAGGGAGGCGAGACCCAGTACTTC
D gene: TRBD1; J gene: TRBJ2-5; clone size: .; V gene: TRBV3-1/TRBV3-2; CDR3 protein: CASSPSDRGGMQTQYF; CDR3 DNA: TGTGCCAGCAGCCCTTCGGACAGGGGAGGTATGCAGACCCAGTACTTC
D gene: .; J gene: TRBJ1-2; clone size: .; V gene: TRBV3-1/TRBV3-2; CDR3 protein: CASSQGVENYGYTF; CDR3 DNA: TGTGCCAGCAGCCAAGGGGTCGAGAACTATGGCTACACCTTC
D gene: .; J gene: TRBJ1-4; clone size: .; V gene: TRBV19; CDR3 protein: CASSYRDYLFF; CDR3 DNA: TGTGCCAGTAGTTACAGGGATTATCTGTTTTTT
D gene: .; J gene: TRBJ1-1; clone size: once; V gene: TRBV3-1/TRBV3-2; CDR3 protein: CASSLLGTEAPEAFF; CDR3 DNA: TGTGCCAGCAGCCTCCTAGGGACGGAGGCTCCGGAAGCTTTCTTT
D gene: .; J gene: TRBJ1-1; clone size: .; V gene: TRBV3-1/TRBV3-2; CDR3 protein: CASSYGRTEAFF; CDR3 DNA: TGTGCCAGCAGCTATGGACGTACTGAAGCTTTCTTT
D gene: TRBD2; J gene: TRBJ2-2; clone size: .; V gene: TRBV6-1; CDR3 protein: CASSEVGGFTGELFF; CDR3 DNA: TGTGCCAGCAGTGAAGTGGGGGGGTTTACCGGGGAGCTGTTTTTT
D gene: TRBD1; J gene: TRBJ2-7; clone size: .; V gene: TRBV3-1/TRBV3-2; CDR3 protein: CASSQDLGTGATVSSYEQYF; CDR3 DNA: TGTGCCAGCAGCCAAGATTTGGGGACAGGGGCGACGGTCAGCTCCTACGAGCAGTACTTC
D gene: .; J gene: TRBJ2-7; clone size: .; V gene: TRBV19; CDR3 protein: CASSKGSSYEQYF; CDR3 DNA: TGTGCCAGTAGTAAAGGTAGCTCCTACGAGCAGTACTTC
D gene: TRBD2; J gene: TRBJ2-3; clone size: .; V gene: TRBV11-2; CDR3 protein: CASSLSAGLASTDTQYF; CDR3 DNA: TGTGCCAGCAGCTTATCCGCGGGACTAGCAAGCACAGATACGCAGTATTTT
D gene: .; J gene: TRBJ2-7; clone size: .; V gene: TRBV6-5; CDR3 protein: CASSYSAQGSAYEQYF; CDR3 DNA: TGTGCCAGCAGTTACTCGGCCCAGGGATCCGCCTACGAGCAGTACTTC
D gene: .; J gene: TRBJ1-6; clone size: .; V gene: TRBV6-5; CDR3 protein: CASIPDSSYNSPLHF; CDR3 DNA: TGTGCCAGCATTCCGGACAGCTCCTATAATTCACCCCTCCACTTT
D gene: .; J gene: TRBJ1-5; clone size: once; V gene: TRBV12-3/TRBV12-4; CDR3 protein: CASSRNQPQHF; CDR3 DNA: TGTGCCAGCAGCCGAAATCAGCCCCAGCATTTT
D gene: .; J gene: TRBJ2-7; clone size: .; V gene: TRBV5-1; CDR3 protein: CASSLSRDEQYF; CDR3 DNA: TGCGCCAGCAGCCTCTCCCGGGACGAGCAGTACTTC
D gene: TRBD1; J gene: TRBJ1-4; clone size: .; V gene: TRBV7-9; CDR3 protein: CASARDRSDEKLFF; CDR3 DNA: TGTGCCAGCGCCCGGGACAGGTCGGATGAAAAACTGTTTTTT
D gene: TRBD2; J gene: TRBJ2-6; clone size: once; V gene: TRBV7-2; CDR3 protein: CASSFSGGASGANVLTF; CDR3 DNA: TGTGCCAGCAGCTTTAGCGGGGGGGCCTCTGGGGCCAACGTCCTGACTTTC
D gene: TRBD1; J gene: TRBJ2-5; clone size: .; V gene: TRBV5-6; CDR3 protein: CASSSRQGYRETQYF; CDR3 DNA: TGTGCCAGCAGCTCGAGACAGGGGTATCGAGAGACCCAGTACTTC
D gene: .; J gene: TRBJ2-5; clone size: .; V gene: TRBV7-7; CDR3 protein: CASSLTATVQETQYF; CDR3 DNA: TGTGCCAGCAGCTTGACCGCGACAGTTCAAGAGACCCAGTACTTC
D gene: .; J gene: TRBJ2-1; clone size: .; V gene: TRBV7-2; CDR3 protein: CASSLRTVLGNEQFF; CDR3 DNA: TGTGCCAGCAGCCTCAGGACAGTCCTGGGGAATGAGCAGTTCTTC
D gene: TRBD2; J gene: TRBJ2-3; clone size: .; V gene: TRBV27; CDR3 protein: CASSLGGGASGGYSTDTQYF; CDR3 DNA: TGTGCCAGCAGTTTAGGGGGCGGAGCTAGCGGGGGGTATAGCACAGATACGCAGTATTTT
D gene: .; J gene: TRBJ2-2; clone size: .; V gene: TRBV6-5; CDR3 protein: CASSYSFATGELFF; CDR3 DNA: TGTGCCAGCAGTTACTCGTTCGCCACCGGGGAGCTGTTTTTT
D gene: TRBD1; J gene: TRBJ1-1; clone size: .; V gene: TRBV30; CDR3 protein: CAWSAGQGRTEAFF; CDR3 DNA: TGTGCCTGGAGTGCGGGACAGGGGAGGACTGAAGCTTTCTTT
D gene: .; J gene: TRBJ2-3; clone size: .; V gene: TRBV5-1; CDR3 protein: CASSLIGTDTQYF; CDR3 DNA: TGCGCCAGCAGCTTGATTGGCACAGATACGCAGTATTTT
D gene: TRBD1; J gene: TRBJ2-7; clone size: .; V gene: TRBV7-2; CDR3 protein: CASSLSPIGGYMYEQYF; CDR3 DNA: TGTGCCAGCAGCTTATCCCCGATAGGGGGCTATATGTACGAGCAGTACTTC
D gene: .; J gene: TRBJ1-4; clone size: .; V gene: TRBV2; CDR3 protein: CASSGGLTNEKLFF; CDR3 DNA: TGTGCCAGCAGTGGAGGGTTAACTAATGAAAAACTGTTTTTT
D gene: .; J gene: TRBJ2-2; clone size: .; V gene: TRBV13; CDR3 protein: CASSFWPDGGELFF; CDR3 DNA: TGTGCCAGCAGCTTTTGGCCCGATGGCGGGGAGCTGTTTTTT
D gene: .; J gene: TRBJ2-5; clone size: .; V gene: TRBV4-2; CDR3 protein: CASSQEVVQETQYF; CDR3 DNA: TGTGCCAGCAGCCAAGAGGTAGTCCAAGAGACCCAGTACTTC
D gene: .; J gene: TRBJ1-2; clone size: once; V gene: TRBV10-3; CDR3 protein: CAINSEGSGYTF; CDR3 DNA: TGTGCCATCAATTCAGAGGGGAGCGGCTACACCTTC
D gene: TRBD1; J gene: TRBJ2-2; clone size: .; V gene: TRBV2; CDR3 protein: CASSPGQGLTGELFF; CDR3 DNA: TGTGCCAGCAGCCCGGGACAGGGCCTTACCGGGGAGCTGTTTTTT
D gene: TRBD2; J gene: TRBJ2-3; clone size: .; V gene: TRBV7-6; CDR3 protein: CASSLWSSGYTDTQYF; CDR3 DNA: TGTGCCAGCAGCTTATGGTCTAGCGGGTACACAGATACGCAGTATTTT
D gene: .; J gene: TRBJ1-3; clone size: .; V gene: TRBV5-1; CDR3 protein: CASSLELQVNSGNTIYF; CDR3 DNA: TGCGCCAGCAGCTTGGAGCTACAGGTCAACTCTGGAAACACCATATATTTT
D gene: .; J gene: TRBJ1-2; clone size: .; V gene: TRBV6-5; CDR3 protein: CASSYLQGNYGYTF; CDR3 DNA: TGTGCCAGCAGTTATCTACAGGGAAACTATGGCTACACCTTC
D gene: .; J gene: TRBJ2-2; clone size: .; V gene: TRBV19; CDR3 protein: CASSIGGTPGELFF; CDR3 DNA: TGTGCCAGTAGTATTGGGGGGACACCCGGGGAGCTGTTTTTT
D gene: .; J gene: TRBJ2-3; clone size: .; V gene: TRBV12-2; CDR3 protein: CASRIRGRKFRRRKLSDTQYF; CDR3 DNA: TGTGCAAGTCGCATCAGGGGGCGCAAGTTTCGTCGGCGCAAGTTGTCGGATACGCAGTATTTT
D gene: .; J gene: TRBJ1-5; clone size: .; V gene: TRBV18; CDR3 protein: CASSPRGGQPQHF; CDR3 DNA: TGTGCCAGCTCACCTCGGGGAGGTCAGCCCCAGCATTTT